Following are 25 T cell receptor beta chains from one sample sequenced in a study of cytomegalovirus exposure and HLA in healthy donors. PCR used 60 Vbeta primers and 13 Jbeta primers. The repertoire was sequenced with immunoSEQ multiplex PCR; TCRdb's copy has only in-frame clones and lacks some. The repertoire holds under 130,000 clones, with 65% to 80% as singletons. Source material: PBMCs. These receptors originate from a male donor in good health and CMV-seronegative.

The chain couples TRBV5-4 to TRBJ2-1; tentatively, D is TRBD2 (6 bases). Trimming pared 0 bases from V and 4 bases from J, leaving 11 bases between. Germline V gives CDR1 SGHNT, CDR2 YYREEE (reference sequence). The CDR3 is 15 amino acids. CDR3 DNA sequence: TGTGCCAGCAGCTTGGGACTAGACACTTACAATGAGCAGTTCTTC. This gives the protein CASSLGLDTYNEQFF.

This rearrangement joins TRBV4-2 to TRBJ1-1; TRBD1 matches 7 bases. Per the germline V gene, CDR1 is LGHNA and CDR2 is YNFKEQ. The CDR3 totals 15 residues. V was pared by 5 bases and J by 1 base, with 7 bases of the junction left unmatched. In DNA, the CDR3 is TGTGCCAGCAGCGAAAACAGGGGAGGGAACACTGAAGCTTTCTTT. It codes for CASSENRGGNTEAFF.

The rearrangement joins TRBV18 to TRBJ1-3; D may be TRBD1 (5 bases). V shed 3 bases and J shed 0 bases, with 12 bases lying between them. CDR1 is KGHSH and CDR2 is LQKENI in the germline V gene. The CDR3 totals 16 residues. CDR3 sequence: CASSPSGVSSGNTIYF. DNA for the CDR3: TGTGCCAGCTCACCCTCGGGGGTGAGCTCTGGAAACACCATATATTTT. The whole variable domain, filled in from reference TRBV18 and TRBJ1-3, reads NAGVMQNPRHLVRRRGQEARLRCSPMKGHSHVYWYRQLPEEGLKFMVYLQKENIIDESGMPKERFSAEFPKEGPSILRIQQVVRGDSAAYFCASSPSGVSSGNTIYFGEGSWLTVV.

The chain employs TRBV7-6 and TRBJ2-7; D is unclear. V lost 5 bases to trimming and J lost 7 bases, with 18 bases between them. Germline V lookup: CDR1 SGHVS, CDR2 FNYEAQ. The CDR3 consists of 14 residues. The CDR3 DNA reads TGTGCCAGCAGCCCCGCTCTGTTCCTCGGGGAGCAGTACTTC. Protein sequence: CASSPALFLGEQYF.

A single count supports this clone. The V gene is TRBV5-1, the J gene TRBJ2-3; D is perhaps TRBD1 (6 bases). Germline lookup yields CDR1 SGHRS and CDR2 YFSETQ. With 5 bases removed from V and 4 bases from J, the gap between germline ends came to 11 bases. CDR3 length: 13 amino acids. Written as DNA, the CDR3 is TGCGCCAGCAGACCGGACAGCGCAGATACGCAGTATTTT. Its protein is CASRPDSADTQYF.

This CDR3 is CSVESRGEAFF. The CDR3, as DNA: TGCAGCGTTGAGTCCCGGGGTGAAGCTTTCTTT. The gene calls are TRBV29-1 and TRBJ1-1; D not certain. Germline V lookup: CDR1 SQVTM, CDR2 ANQGSEA. V lost 3 bases, J lost 7 bases, and 9 bases lay in between. The CDR3 extends over 11 amino acids.

The V and J genes are TRBV5-1 and TRBJ1-4, with 9 bases fitting TRBD1. The CDR3 has 15 residues. After removal of 4 bases from V and 10 bases from J, the junction contained 11 bases not matched to a gene. Germline V lookup: CDR1 SGHRS, CDR2 YFSETQ. CDR3 bases: TGCGCCAGCAGCGAACGGACAGGGGAGGAGAGAAAACTGTTTTTT. Translation: CASSERTGEERKLFF.

The chain combines TRBV2 with TRBJ2-7; tentative D call: TRBD1 (6 bases). The CDR3 extends over 14 amino acids. CDR1 and CDR2 (germline): SNHLY, FYNNEI. V lost 2 bases and J lost 5, with 13 bases in between. The CDR3 coding sequence is TGTGCCAGCAGTGAACGTCAGGGGTCGAACGAGCAGTACTTC. Protein: CASSERQGSNEQYF.

The chain joins TRBV21-1 to TRBJ1-5; the table's D call, TRBD1, has no DNA check behind it. TRBV21-1 constitutes a pseudogene. This CDR3 region has 16 residues. CDR3 sequence: CASSKAGTGGNQPQHF. The CDR3 DNA is TGTGCCAGCAGCAAAGCGGGGACAGGTGGGAATCAGCCCCAGCATTTT.

This clone was seen once. The J gene is TRBJ1-1, the V gene TRBV2, with TRBD1 matching 8 bases. The CDR3 is 14 residues long. Germline V CDR1 and CDR2: SNHLY, FYNNEI. After removal of 9 bases from V and 4 bases from J, the junction contained 10 bases not matched to a gene. CDR3 amino acids: CARRTGTGGTEAFF. The CDR3 bases are TGTGCCAGGAGGACAGGGACCGGGGGCACTGAAGCTTTCTTT.

The V gene is TRBV28, the J gene TRBJ2-7; tentatively, D is TRBD2 (6 bases). The CDR3 is 17 amino acids. Trimming removed 4 bases from V and 0 bases from J, with 19 bases in between. Per the germline V gene, CDR1 is MDHEN and CDR2 is SYDVKM. The CDR3 reads CASSSPLVAGSSYEQYF. The CDR3, as DNA: TGTGCCAGCAGTTCCCCCCTGGTGGCGGGGAGCTCCTACGAGCAGTACTTC.

The chain combines TRBV25-1 with TRBJ1-5; 7 bases fit TRBD1. The CDR3 is made up of 14 amino acids. The junction had 8 bases not matched to a gene; V was cut back by 3 bases and J by 9 bases. From germline, CDR1 is MGHDK and CDR2 SYGVNS. CDR3 sequence reads: CASSETGKDRPQHF. The CDR3 region has the DNA TGTGCCAGCAGTGAGACAGGGAAGGATCGGCCCCAGCATTTT.

The J gene is TRBJ1-4, the V gene TRBV14; D possibly corresponds to TRBD1 (5 bases). The CDR3 spans 15 residues. Between the trimmed V and J ends, which lost 1 base and 4 bases, there was a span of 10 bases. CDR1 and CDR2 from the germline V gene are SGHDN and FVKESK. Here the CDR3 reads CASSQALDINEKLFF. The CDR3 bases are TGTGCCAGCAGCCAAGCCTTGGACATTAATGAAAAACTGTTTTTT.

The gene calls are TRBV30 and TRBJ2-3, with TRBD1 as a possible D gene (6 bases). The V end was cut by 3 bases, the J end by 1 base, with 11 bases between. This CDR3 contains 14 residues. Germline V lookup: CDR1 GTSNPN, CDR2 SVGIG (reference sequence). CDR3 in DNA: TGTGCCTGGAGGCTCAGGGGCCGCACAGATACGCAGTATTTT. This gives the protein CAWRLRGRTDTQYF.

V gene TRBV5-1 combines with J gene TRBJ1-1, with D possibly matching TRBD1 (5 bases). Trimming took off 0 bases at V and 0 bases at J, with 9 bases between the two ends. The CDR3 has 15 residues. Per germline, CDR1 SGHRS and CDR2 YFSETQ. The CDR3 region is CASSLGQIMNTEAFF. CDR3 sequence (DNA): TGCGCCAGCAGCTTGGGACAGATAATGAACACTGAAGCTTTCTTT.

This chain links TRBV11-1 with TRBJ2-5, with D hard to call. V lost 6 bases and J lost 5, with 10 bases in between. This CDR3 comprises 12 residues. Germline V gene data show CDR1 as SGHAT and CDR2 as FQDESV (reference sequence). CDR3 coding DNA: TGTGCCAGCAGACCTGACGGGGAGACCCAGTACTTC. Translation: CASRPDGETQYF.

The sample holds a few counts of this clone. The chain's CDR3 is CASSLHGQNTEAFF. The CDR3 nucleotides are TGTGCCAGCAGCCTCCACGGACAGAACACTGAAGCTTTCTTT. This chain joins TRBV7-9 and TRBJ1-1; a possible D gene is TRBD1 (5 bases). The CDR3 has 14 residues. Germline CDR1 is SEHNR and CDR2 is FQNEAQ (reference sequence). Deletions cut 5 bases from V and 1 base from J, with 11 bases between.

This chain uses TRBV11-1 with TRBJ2-2; D unclear. Germline-derived CDR1 and CDR2 are SGHAT and FQDESV (reference sequence). CDR3 length: 14 amino acids. The V and J ends lost 1 base and 7 bases respectively, with 10 bases between them. Here the CDR3 DNA reads TGTGCCAGCAGCTTAGACCCGGGTGGCGGGGAGCTGTTTTTT. Translated, it gives CASSLDPGGGELFF. Full variable domain (remainder filled in from reference TRBV11-1 and TRBJ2-2): EAEVAQSPRYKITEKSQAVAFWCDPISGHATLYWYRQILGQGPELLVQFQDESVVDDSQLPKDRFSAERLKGVDSTLKIQPAELGDSAMYLCASSLDPGGGELFFGEGSRLTVL.

This chain uses TRBV5-1 with TRBJ1-5, with D possibly being TRBD1 (6 bases). Germline V CDR1 and CDR2: SGHRS, YFSETQ. CDR3 length: 15 amino acids. The V and J ends lost 0 bases and 4 bases respectively, with 11 bases between them. The CDR3 DNA reads TGCGCCAGCAGCTTGGATGGGGGCATGAATCAGCCCCAGCATTTT. Protein sequence: CASSLDGGMNQPQHF.

The V call is TRBV5-1, the J call TRBJ1-1, with D possibly being TRBD1 (5 bases). Trimming left V 0 bases short and J 0 bases short, with 9 bases between. This CDR3 comprises 15 residues. Germline V gene sequence: CDR1 SGHRS, CDR2 YFSETQ. The CDR3 region is CASSLEGVMNTEAFF. The CDR3 DNA reads TGCGCCAGCAGCTTGGAAGGGGTGATGAACACTGAAGCTTTCTTT.

CDR3 sequence (DNA): TGTGCCAGCTCACCCCAGGGAAGCTCCTACAATGAGCAGTTCTTC. It yields the protein CASSPQGSSYNEQFF. This chain joins TRBV18 and TRBJ2-1; a weak D match, TRBD1 (5 bases). The CDR3 is 15 residues long. With 3 bases removed from V and 0 bases from J, the gap between germline ends came to 9 bases. The V gene's germline CDR1 is KGHSH and CDR2 LQKENI.

This rearrangement joins TRBV30 to TRBJ2-7; perhaps TRBD1 as D (8 bases). CDR1 and CDR2 from the germline V gene are GTSNPN and SVGIG (reference sequence). Trimming removed 2 bases at V and 2 bases at J, with 13 bases between. The CDR3 contains 14 residues. In DNA, the CDR3 is TGTGCCTGGAGTACAACAGGGGGGGCCTACGAGCAGTACTTC. Protein: CAWSTTGGAYEQYF.

The chain recombines TRBV7-9 with TRBJ2-7; TRBD2 matches at 12 bases. CDR1 is SEHNR, CDR2 FQNEAQ, per germline (reference sequence). The CDR3 is made up of 16 amino acids. J was trimmed by 2 bases and V by 2 bases; bases with no gene match: 4. This chain's CDR3 is CASSLWRTSGTYEQYF. The CDR3 bases are TGTGCCAGCAGCTTATGGAGGACTAGCGGGACCTACGAGCAGTACTTC.

This rearrangement joins TRBV11-2 to TRBJ1-2; the match to TRBD1 covers 7 bases. This CDR3 has 17 amino acids. V lost 3 bases and J lost 4; bases outside the gene matches: 14. Germline CDR1 reads SGHAT; CDR2 reads FQNNGV. In nucleotides, the CDR3 is TGTGCCAGCAGCTTGGGCAGGGGAGGCAGGGGGGTCTATGGCTACACCTTC. Translating it yields CASSLGRGGRGVYGYTF.

The J gene is TRBJ2-7, the V gene TRBV11-2; possible D gene TRBD1, 6 bases. Trimming took off 8 bases at V and 2 bases at J, with 19 bases between the two ends. Germline assignment: CDR1 SGHAT and CDR2 FQNNGV. The CDR3 is made up of 15 amino acids. CDR3 sequence (DNA): TGTGCCAGCGTTCCTCACAGGGCGGGTCCCTACGAGCAGTACTTC. Its protein is CASVPHRAGPYEQYF.